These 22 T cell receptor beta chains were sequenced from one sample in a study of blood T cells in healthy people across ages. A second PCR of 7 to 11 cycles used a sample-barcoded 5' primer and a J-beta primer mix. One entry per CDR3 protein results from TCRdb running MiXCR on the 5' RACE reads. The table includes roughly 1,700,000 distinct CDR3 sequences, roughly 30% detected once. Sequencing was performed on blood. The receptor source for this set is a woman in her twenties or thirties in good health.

Here the CDR3 reads CSARERTGAGYTF. The CDR3 nucleotides read TGCAGTGCTAGAGAGAGGACAGGGGCTGGCTACACCTTC. The rearrangement uses TRBV20-1 and TRBJ1-2; TRBD1 aligns across 9 bases. Per germline, CDR1 DFQATT and CDR2 SNEGSKA (reference sequence). The CDR3 is made up of 13 amino acids. Trimming removed 0 bases from V and 7 bases from J; junction bases left unmatched: 3.

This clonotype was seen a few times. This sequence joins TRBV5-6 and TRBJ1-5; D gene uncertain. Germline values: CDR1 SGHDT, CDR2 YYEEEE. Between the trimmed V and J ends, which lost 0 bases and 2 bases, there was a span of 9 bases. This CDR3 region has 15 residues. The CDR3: CASSLGHDGNQPQHF. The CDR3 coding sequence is TGTGCCAGCAGCTTGGGCCACGATGGCAATCAGCCCCAGCATTTT.

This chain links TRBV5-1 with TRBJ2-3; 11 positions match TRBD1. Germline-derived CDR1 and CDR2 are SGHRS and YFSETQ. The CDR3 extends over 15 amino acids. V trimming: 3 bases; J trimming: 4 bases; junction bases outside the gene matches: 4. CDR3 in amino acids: CASSSGQGGPDTQYF. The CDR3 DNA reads TGCGCCAGCAGCTCGGGACAGGGGGGCCCAGATACGCAGTATTTT. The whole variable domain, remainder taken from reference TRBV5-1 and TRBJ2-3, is KAGVTQTPRYLIKTRGQQVTLSCSPISGHRSVSWYQQTPGQGLQFLFEYFSETQRNKGNFPGRFSGRQFSNSRSEMNVSTLELGDSALYLCASSSGQGGPDTQYFGPGTRLTVL.

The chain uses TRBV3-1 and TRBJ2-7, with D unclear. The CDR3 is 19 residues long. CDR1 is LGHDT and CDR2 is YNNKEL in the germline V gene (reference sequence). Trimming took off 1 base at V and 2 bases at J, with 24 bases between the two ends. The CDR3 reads CASSQVFSVSGSSAYEQYF. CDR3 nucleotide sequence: TGTGCCAGCAGCCAAGTTTTTTCGGTTTCGGGTAGCTCAGCCTACGAGCAGTACTTC.

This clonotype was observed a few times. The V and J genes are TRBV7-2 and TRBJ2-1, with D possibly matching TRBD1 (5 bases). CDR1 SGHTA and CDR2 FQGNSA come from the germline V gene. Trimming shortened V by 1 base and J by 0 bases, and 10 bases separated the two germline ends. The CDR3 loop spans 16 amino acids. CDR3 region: CASSLVGASSYNEQFF. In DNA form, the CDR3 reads TGTGCCAGCAGCTTAGTAGGGGCAAGCTCCTACAATGAGCAGTTCTTC.

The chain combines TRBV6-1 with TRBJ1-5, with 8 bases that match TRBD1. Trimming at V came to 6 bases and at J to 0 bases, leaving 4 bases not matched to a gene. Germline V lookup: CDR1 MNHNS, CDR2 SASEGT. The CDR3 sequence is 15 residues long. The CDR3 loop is CASRRQGNSNQPQHF. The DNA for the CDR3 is TGTGCCAGCAGACGACAGGGGAATAGCAATCAGCCCCAGCATTTT.

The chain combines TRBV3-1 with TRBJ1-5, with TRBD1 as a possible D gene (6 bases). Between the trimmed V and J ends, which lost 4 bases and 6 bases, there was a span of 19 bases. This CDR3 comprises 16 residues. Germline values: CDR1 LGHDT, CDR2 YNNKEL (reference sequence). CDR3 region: CASSPGGGGRRQPQHF. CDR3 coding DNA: TGTGCCAGCAGCCCGGGAGGGGGAGGGCGGCGTCAGCCCCAGCATTTT.

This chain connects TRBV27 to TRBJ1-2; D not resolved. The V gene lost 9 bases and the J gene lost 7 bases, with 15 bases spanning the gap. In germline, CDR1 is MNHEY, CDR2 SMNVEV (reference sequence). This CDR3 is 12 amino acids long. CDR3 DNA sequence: TGTGCCAGTAGTATGCCTCCAGCTGGCTACACCTTC. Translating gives CASSMPPAGYTF.

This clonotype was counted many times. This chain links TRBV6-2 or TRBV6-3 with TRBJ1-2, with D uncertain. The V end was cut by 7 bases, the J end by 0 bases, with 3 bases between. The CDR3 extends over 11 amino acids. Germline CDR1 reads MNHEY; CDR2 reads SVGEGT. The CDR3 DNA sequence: TGTGCCAGCACTTCTAACTATGGCTACACCTTC. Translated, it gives CASTSNYGYTF.

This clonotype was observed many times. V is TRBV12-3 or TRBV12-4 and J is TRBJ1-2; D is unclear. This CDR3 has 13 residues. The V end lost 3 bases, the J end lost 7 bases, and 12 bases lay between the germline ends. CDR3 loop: CASSLAVAAGYTF. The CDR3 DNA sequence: TGTGCCAGCAGTTTGGCTGTTGCGGCTGGCTACACCTTC.

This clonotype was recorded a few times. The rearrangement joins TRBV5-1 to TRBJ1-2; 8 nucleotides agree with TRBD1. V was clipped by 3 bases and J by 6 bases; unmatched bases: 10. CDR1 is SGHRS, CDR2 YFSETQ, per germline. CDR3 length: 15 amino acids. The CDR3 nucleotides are TGCGCCAGCAGCTCAACCAGGGGGCGCTATAATGGCTACACCTTC. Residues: CASSSTRGRYNGYTF.

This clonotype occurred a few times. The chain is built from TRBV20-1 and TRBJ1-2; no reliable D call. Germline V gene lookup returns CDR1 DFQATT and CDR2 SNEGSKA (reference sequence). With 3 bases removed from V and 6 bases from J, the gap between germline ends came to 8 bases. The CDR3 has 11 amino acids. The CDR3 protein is CSASPFNGYTF. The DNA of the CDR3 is TGCAGTGCTAGTCCCTTCAATGGCTACACCTTC.

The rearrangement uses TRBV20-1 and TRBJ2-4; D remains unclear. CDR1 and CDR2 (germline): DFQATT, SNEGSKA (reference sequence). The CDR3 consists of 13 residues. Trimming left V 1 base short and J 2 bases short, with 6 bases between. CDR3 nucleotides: TGCAGTGCTAGAGTAAGAACCAAAAACATTCAGTACTTC. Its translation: CSARVRTKNIQYF.

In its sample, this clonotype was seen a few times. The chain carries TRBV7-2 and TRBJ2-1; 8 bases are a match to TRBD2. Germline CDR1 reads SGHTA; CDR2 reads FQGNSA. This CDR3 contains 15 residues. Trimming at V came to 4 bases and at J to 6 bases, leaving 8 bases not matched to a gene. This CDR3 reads CASSSRSGRGNEQFF. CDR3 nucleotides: TGTGCCAGCAGCTCACGGAGCGGGAGAGGCAATGAGCAGTTCTTC.

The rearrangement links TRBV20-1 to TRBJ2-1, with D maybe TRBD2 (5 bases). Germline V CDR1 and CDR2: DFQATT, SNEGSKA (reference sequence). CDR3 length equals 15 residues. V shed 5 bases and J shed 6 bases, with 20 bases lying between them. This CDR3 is CSAPKGGPEGNEQFF. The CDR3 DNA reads TGCAGTGCTCCCAAAGGCGGACCTGAGGGCAATGAGCAGTTCTTC.

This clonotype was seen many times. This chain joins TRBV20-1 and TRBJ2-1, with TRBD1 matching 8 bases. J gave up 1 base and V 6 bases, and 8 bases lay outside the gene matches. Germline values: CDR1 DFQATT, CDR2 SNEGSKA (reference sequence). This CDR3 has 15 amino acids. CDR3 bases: TGCAGTGCCCGCAGGGGGCAGGAATCCTACAATGAGCAGTTCTTC. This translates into CSARRGQESYNEQFF.

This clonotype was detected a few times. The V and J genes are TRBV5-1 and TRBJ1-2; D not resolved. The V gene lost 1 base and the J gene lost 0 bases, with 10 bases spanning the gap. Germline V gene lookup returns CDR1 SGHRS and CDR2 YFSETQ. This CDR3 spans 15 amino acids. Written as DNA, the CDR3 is TGCGCCAGCAGCTTGCATACAGCTTCTAACTATGGCTACACCTTC. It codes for CASSLHTASNYGYTF.

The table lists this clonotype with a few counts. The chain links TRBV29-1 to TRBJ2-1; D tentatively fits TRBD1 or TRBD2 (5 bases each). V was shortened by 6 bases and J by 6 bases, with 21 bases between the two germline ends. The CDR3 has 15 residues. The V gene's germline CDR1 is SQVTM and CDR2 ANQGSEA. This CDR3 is CSVVVGAGRGNEQFF. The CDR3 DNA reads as TGCAGCGTCGTCGTAGGGGCAGGGAGAGGCAATGAGCAGTTCTTC.

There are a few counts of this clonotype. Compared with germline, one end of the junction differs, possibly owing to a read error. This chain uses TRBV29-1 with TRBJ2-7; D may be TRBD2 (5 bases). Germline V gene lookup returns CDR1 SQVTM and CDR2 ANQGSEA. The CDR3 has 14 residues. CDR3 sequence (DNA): TGCAGCGTTGAAGGCGGGCCTAGCTCCTACGAGGAGTACTTC. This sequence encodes CSVEGGPSSYEEYF.

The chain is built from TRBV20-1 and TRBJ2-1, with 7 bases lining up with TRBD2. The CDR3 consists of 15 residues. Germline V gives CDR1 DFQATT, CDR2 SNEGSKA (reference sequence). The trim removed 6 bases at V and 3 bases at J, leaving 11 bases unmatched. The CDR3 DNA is TGCAGTGCAAGCGGGCTAGCGGACATCTACAATGAGCAGTTCTTC. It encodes CSASGLADIYNEQFF.

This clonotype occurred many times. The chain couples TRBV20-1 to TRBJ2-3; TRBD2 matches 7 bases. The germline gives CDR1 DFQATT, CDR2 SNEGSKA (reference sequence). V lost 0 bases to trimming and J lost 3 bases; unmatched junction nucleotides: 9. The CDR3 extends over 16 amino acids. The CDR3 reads CSARDPGTTNTDTQYF. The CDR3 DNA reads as TGCAGTGCTAGAGACCCCGGGACTACCAATACAGATACGCAGTATTTT.

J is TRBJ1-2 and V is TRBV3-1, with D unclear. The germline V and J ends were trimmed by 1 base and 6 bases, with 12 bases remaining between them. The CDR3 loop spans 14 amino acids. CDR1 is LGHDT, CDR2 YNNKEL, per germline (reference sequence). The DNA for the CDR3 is TGTGCCAGCAGCCAAGGGGGAGGGATCGATGGCTACACCTTC. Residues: CASSQGGGIDGYTF.